This is a list of T cell receptor beta chains from one sample in a study of human T cells and chemical hapten exposure. TCRdb reprocessed the RACE reads with MiXCR, giving one entry per CDR3 protein. This sample yields some 93,000 distinct CDR3 sequences, of which about 8.8% are seen a single time; approximately 2.8% belongs to the top ten. Sequencing was performed on whole blood. Receptor source: a female donor in good health. Some clones in this sample may be carry-over from other donors' samples. Each CDR3 is given with its conserved first and last residue. D genes are given only for firm matches. Only some rows state a clone size, as once, few, many or a class for expanded clones.

j_gene	abundance	d_gene	len	v_gene	CDR3aa	CDR3nt
TRBJ2-1	medium-sized	TRBD2	14	TRBV20-1	CSASGTSGSNEQFF	TGCAGTGCCTCCGGGACTAGCGGGAGCAATGAGCAGTTCTTC
TRBJ2-5	-	-	16	TRBV28	CASSLTTGTLKETQYF	TGTGCCAGCAGTTTAACGACCGGGACTTTAAAAGAGACCCAGTACTTC
TRBJ2-6	many	-	18	TRBV12-5	CASGLVPGSISGANVLTF	TGTGCTAGTGGTTTGGTTCCGGGTTCCATCTCTGGGGCCAACGTCCTGACTTTC
TRBJ1-1	-	-	20	TRBV2	CASSESWVQGQGFVPTEAFF	TGTGCCAGCAGTGAATCTTGGGTGCAGGGGCAGGGTTTTGTTCCCACTGAAGCTTTCTTT
TRBJ2-5	few	-	14	TRBV7-2	CASSLLGKGETQYF	TGTGCCAGCAGCCTACTAGGGAAGGGAGAGACCCAGTACTTC
TRBJ2-1	-	TRBD1	14	TRBV29-1	CSVDGQGTYNEQFF	TGCAGCGTTGATGGACAGGGAACTTACAATGAGCAGTTCTTC
TRBJ2-5	-	TRBD2	15	TRBV3-1	CASSWTSGSQETQYF	TGTGCCAGCAGCTGGACTAGCGGAAGCCAAGAGACCCAGTACTTC
TRBJ2-1	many	-	19	TRBV20-1	CSARDRTLAGRWGRNEQFF	TGCAGTGCTAGAGATCGGACATTGGCGGGTAGATGGGGTAGGAATGAGCAGTTCTTC
TRBJ2-7	-	TRBD1	17	TRBV12-3/TRBV12-4	CASSLTGTGGSWYEQYF	TGTGCCAGCAGTTTAACCGGGACAGGGGGCTCTTGGTACGAGCAGTACTTC
TRBJ2-3	few	-	14	TRBV12-3/TRBV12-4	CASSLKAVTDTQYF	TGTGCCAGCAGTTTAAAGGCAGTCACAGATACGCAGTATTTT
TRBJ1-5	many	-	16	TRBV20-1	CSARAVGGGGNQPQHF	TGCAGTGCTAGGGCCGTGGGAGGGGGAGGCAATCAGCCCCAGCATTTT
TRBJ1-4	-	TRBD1	16	TRBV28	CASSLQGAITNEKLFF	TGTGCCAGCAGTTTACAGGGGGCGATAACTAATGAAAAACTGTTTTTT
TRBJ1-5	-	-	12	TRBV30	CAWSERVATLHF	TGTGCCTGGAGTGAGAGGGTGGCCACCTTGCATTTT
TRBJ2-3	many	TRBD2	17	TRBV5-4	CASSLYGSGGGTDTQYF	TGTGCCAGCAGCTTGTATGGCTCGGGAGGGGGTACAGATACGCAGTATTTT
TRBJ2-2	-	TRBD2	17	TRBV19	CTSSRGGRALSTGELFF	TGTACCAGTAGTAGAGGCGGGAGGGCCTTGAGTACCGGGGAGCTGTTTTTT
TRBJ2-7	-	TRBD1	13	TRBV29-1	CSVPGQGIHEQYF	TGCAGCGTTCCGGGACAGGGGATCCACGAGCAGTACTTC
TRBJ2-7	many	-	15	TRBV6-2/TRBV6-3	CASRPAGGSGLEQYF	TGTGCCAGCAGACCAGCCGGAGGATCGGGCCTCGAGCAGTACTTC
TRBJ2-7	few	TRBD2	14	TRBV28	CASSFSGGRGEQYF	TGTGCCAGCAGTTTTTCGGGAGGGCGGGGGGAGCAGTACTTC